The clone carrying this T cell receptor (beta chain) has a count of ten or more. Antigen unknown. This sample is drawn from a study of T cells in Graves' hyperthyroidism and ophthalmopathy. Background on the study: At the time of initial diagnosis and before any treatment, peripheral blood was collected.

Study-level findings and limits: Most thyroid clonotypes with frequency above 0.001 were detected in blood. The model predicted ophthalmopathy a median around 6 months before onset.

Amplified TCR beta CDR3 regions derived from RNA transcripts. With the HTBI primer set, the TCR CDR3 went through a first round of RT-PCR. TCRdb passed the multiplex PCR reads through MiXCR, listing each CDR3 protein once. The sample yields roughly 170,000 distinct CDR3 sequences, over 15% seen once. This clonotype originated in a woman aged 45-65 years with Graves' hyperthyroidism. The source material was blood.

The CDR3 coding sequence is TGTGCCAGCAGCTTAACCTTCTCTGGAAACACCATATATTTT. This codes for CASSLTFSGNTIYF. V usage is TRBV7-9 and J usage is TRBJ1-3; D remains ambiguous. V gave up 2 bases and J gave up 0 bases, with 5 bases separating them. The germline V gene has CDR1 SEHNR and CDR2 FQNEAQ (reference sequence). The CDR3 runs 14 residues.